This T cell receptor beta chain was sequenced during a study of T cells after yellow fever vaccination. Overall study results and limits: Most clones from primary vaccination were detected again post-booster (around 96% CD4, 70% to 90% CD8). The secondary response peaked faster, at day 5 versus 15, but was weaker. Highly abundant clonotypes carried over from the bulk population could end up in FACS-sorted repertoires as contaminants.

CDR1 MDHEN and CDR2 SYDVKM come from the germline V gene. Trimming removed 6 bases from V and 10 bases from J, with 10 bases in between. CDR3 length: 11 residues. UMIs were added to TCR cDNA along with a universal primer site when it was made by 5'RACE template switching. TCRdb independently ran MiXCR on the 5' RACE reads; one entry per CDR3 protein. The data show roughly 500,000 distinct CDR3 sequences, with 15% to 20% seen just once and around 15% held by the top ten. Notes on this clonotype: What it recognizes is unknown.

Sequenced material: PBMCs, taken 15 days after the yellow fever booster vaccination. The rearrangement uses TRBV28 and TRBJ2-1; the D is unclear. This sequence was found in a man younger than 40 who received the YFV17D yellow fever vaccine. The DNA of the CDR3 is TGTGCCAGCAGCCGTGAACTAGAGCAGTTCTTC. Its protein product is CASSRELEQFF.